This is a list of T cell receptor beta chains from one sample in a study of radiation and T cells in renal cell carcinoma. Libraries were prepared by immunoSEQ multiplex PCR; TCRdb keeps only in-frame clonotypes and omits some of them. The sample yields 130,000 to 150,000 clones, roughly 90% seen once. The sequences come from blood, collected from a patient whose treatment included radiotherapy and nephrectomy. These receptors were taken from a woman aged 50 to 65 with renal cell carcinoma. Each CDR3 is given with its conserved first and last residue.

cdr3_aa	cdr3_length	v_call
CASSQGYTEAFF	12	TRBV4-1
CSVDQGMGDGELFF	14	TRBV29-1
CASSFGGRETQYF	13	TRBV7-3
CASSLKRDTEAFF	13	TRBV27
CASSFLGQGRLAAFF	15	TRBV7-2
CASRDTGLETQYF	13	TRBV6-1
CASSLRLAGVTGELFF	16	TRBV7-8
CASVQGVNYGYTF	13	TRBV6-6
CASSPSGTHNEQFF	14	TRBV9
CASTGTLAHYGYTF	14	TRBV28
CASSFGGKAEKLFF	14	TRBV5-6
CASRPTVYNSPLHF	14	TRBV6-5
CASSPVPWFLGGYTF	15	TRBV4-1
CASSRDLNEKLFF	13	TRBV9
CASSLAQGGQPQHF	14	TRBV7-9
CASSTQTGLAGRNEQFF	17	TRBV19
CASSQSRYEKLFF	13	TRBV4-1
CASSSSGNRESEQYF	15	TRBV7-2
CASSEISTGTVGYTF	15	TRBV2
CASSERGDTQYF	12	TRBV25-1
CSALGAEGYTF	11	TRBV20-1
CASSLGGAQPQHF	13	TRBV11-2
CASSLGLYGYTF	12	TRBV7-2